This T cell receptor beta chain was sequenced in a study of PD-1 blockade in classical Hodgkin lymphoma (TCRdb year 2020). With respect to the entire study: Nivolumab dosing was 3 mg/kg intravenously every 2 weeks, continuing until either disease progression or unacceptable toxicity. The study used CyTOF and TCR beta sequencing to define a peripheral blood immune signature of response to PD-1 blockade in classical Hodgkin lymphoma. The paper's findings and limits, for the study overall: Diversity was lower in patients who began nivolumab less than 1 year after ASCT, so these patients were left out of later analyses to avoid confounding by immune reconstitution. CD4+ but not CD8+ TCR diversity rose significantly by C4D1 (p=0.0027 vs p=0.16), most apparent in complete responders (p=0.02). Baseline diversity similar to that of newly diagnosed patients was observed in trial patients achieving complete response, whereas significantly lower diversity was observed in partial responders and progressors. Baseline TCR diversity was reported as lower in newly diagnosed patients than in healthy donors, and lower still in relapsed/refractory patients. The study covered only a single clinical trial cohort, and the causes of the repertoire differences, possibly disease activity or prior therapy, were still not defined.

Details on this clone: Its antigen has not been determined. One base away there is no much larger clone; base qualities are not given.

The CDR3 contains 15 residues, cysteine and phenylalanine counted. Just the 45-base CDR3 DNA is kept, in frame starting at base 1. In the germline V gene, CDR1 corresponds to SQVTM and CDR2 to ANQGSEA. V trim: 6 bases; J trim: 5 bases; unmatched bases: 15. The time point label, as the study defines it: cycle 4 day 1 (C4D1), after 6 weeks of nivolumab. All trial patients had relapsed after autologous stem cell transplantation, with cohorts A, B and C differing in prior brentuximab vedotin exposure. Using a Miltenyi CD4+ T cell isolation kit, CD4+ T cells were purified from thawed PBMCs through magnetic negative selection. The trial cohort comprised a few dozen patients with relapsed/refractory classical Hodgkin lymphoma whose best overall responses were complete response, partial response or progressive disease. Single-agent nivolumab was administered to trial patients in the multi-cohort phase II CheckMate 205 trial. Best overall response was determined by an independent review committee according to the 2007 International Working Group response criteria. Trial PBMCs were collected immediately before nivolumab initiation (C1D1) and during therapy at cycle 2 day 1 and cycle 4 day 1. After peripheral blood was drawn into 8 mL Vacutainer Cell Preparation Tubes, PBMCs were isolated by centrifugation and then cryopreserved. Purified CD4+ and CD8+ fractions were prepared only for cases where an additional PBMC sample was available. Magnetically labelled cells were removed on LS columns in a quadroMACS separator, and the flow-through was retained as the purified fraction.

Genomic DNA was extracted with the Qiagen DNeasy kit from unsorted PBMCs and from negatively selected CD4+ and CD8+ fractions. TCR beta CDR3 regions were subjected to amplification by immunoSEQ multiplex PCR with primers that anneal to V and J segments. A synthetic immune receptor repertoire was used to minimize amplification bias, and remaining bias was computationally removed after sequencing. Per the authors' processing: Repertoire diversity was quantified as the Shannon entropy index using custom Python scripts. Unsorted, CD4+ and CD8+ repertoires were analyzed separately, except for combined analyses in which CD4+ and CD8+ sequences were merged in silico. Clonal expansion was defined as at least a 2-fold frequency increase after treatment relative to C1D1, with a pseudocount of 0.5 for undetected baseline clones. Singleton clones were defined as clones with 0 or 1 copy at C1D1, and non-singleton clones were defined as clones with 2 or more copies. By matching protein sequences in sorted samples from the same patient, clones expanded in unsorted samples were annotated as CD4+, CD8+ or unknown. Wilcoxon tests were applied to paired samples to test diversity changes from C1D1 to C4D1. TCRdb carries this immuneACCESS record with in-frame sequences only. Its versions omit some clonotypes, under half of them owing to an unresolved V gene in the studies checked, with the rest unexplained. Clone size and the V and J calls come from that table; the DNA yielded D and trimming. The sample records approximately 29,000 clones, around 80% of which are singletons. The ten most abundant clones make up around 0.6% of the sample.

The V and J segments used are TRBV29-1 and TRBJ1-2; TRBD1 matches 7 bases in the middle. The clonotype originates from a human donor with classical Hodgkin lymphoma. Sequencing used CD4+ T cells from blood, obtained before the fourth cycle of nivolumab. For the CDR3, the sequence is CSVLRQGRALYGYTF. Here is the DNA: TGCAGCGTACTGAGACAGGGTCGGGCTCTATATGGCTACACCTTC.